Shown below are 29 T cell receptor beta chains from a single sample sequenced in a study of blood T cell repertoires in COVID-19. The table came from immunoSEQ multiplex PCR; TCRdb's copy has only in-frame clones and leaves some out. The sample has more than 75,000 clones; around 88% are singletons. Sequenced material: peripheral blood. The origin of the receptors is a woman of 80 years or more with acute or convalescent COVID-19.

The chain links TRBV18 to TRBJ1-6; D unresolved. In germline, CDR1 is KGHSH, CDR2 LQKENI. The V end was cut by 4 bases, the J end by 12 bases, with 19 bases between. The CDR3 totals 15 residues. Written as DNA, the CDR3 is TGTGCCAGCTCACGATCCCCCGAGAGGATGGGACCCCTCCACTTT. It encodes CASSRSPERMGPLHF.

The V gene is TRBV19, the J gene TRBJ1-2, with D possibly being TRBD1 (5 bases). Germline V lookup: CDR1 LNHDA, CDR2 SQIVND (reference sequence). This CDR3 spans 12 amino acids. The ends were cut back, 9 bases at V and 4 bases at J, with 12 bases in the middle. The CDR3 DNA sequence: TGTGCCAGCTTAGGGGCAGGCTATGGCTACACCTTC. Protein sequence: CASLGAGYGYTF.

V usage is TRBV28 and J usage is TRBJ2-7; D gene unclear. The V and J ends lost 2 bases and 0 bases respectively, with 5 bases between them. The CDR3 runs to 13 residues. In germline, CDR1 is MDHEN, CDR2 SYDVKM. The CDR3 DNA is TGTGCCAGCAGTTTACCTAGCTCCTACGAGCAGTACTTC. Protein: CASSLPSSYEQYF. Full variable domain (outside the CDR3, taken from reference TRBV28 and TRBJ2-7): DVKVTQSSRYLVKRTGEKVFLECVQDMDHENMFWYRQDPGLGLRLIYFSYDVKMKEKGDIPEGYSVSREKKERFSLILESASTNQTSMYLCASSLPSSYEQYFGPGTRLTVT.

The V and J genes are TRBV30 and TRBJ1-2; D remains unclear. The length of the CDR3 is 14 residues. Germline-derived CDR1 and CDR2 are GTSNPN and SVGIG (reference sequence). Between the trimmed V and J ends, which lost 3 bases and 2 bases, there was a span of 13 bases. The CDR3 nucleotides read TGTGCCTGGAGAGGACCGGAGGAGAACTATGGCTACACCTTC. Translating gives CAWRGPEENYGYTF.

CDR3 coding DNA: TGCGCCAGCAGCTTGCCTCTCCGAGACGGAGAAATGCAGTACTTC. Residues: CASSLPLRDGEMQYF. The chain couples TRBV5-1 to TRBJ2-7; the D is unclear. Trimming cost V 1 base and J 9 bases, with 20 bases left between them. The CDR3 runs to 15 residues. Per germline, CDR1 SGHRS and CDR2 YFSETQ.

The chain recombines TRBV19 with TRBJ1-2, with TRBD1 as a possible D gene (5 bases). The CDR3 is 12 amino acids. The V gene lost 8 bases and the J gene lost 8 bases, with 15 bases spanning the gap. Germline V gives CDR1 LNHDA, CDR2 SQIVND (reference sequence). CDR3 nucleotides: TGTGCCAGTTTCTCCGGGGGAGGAGGCTACACCTTC. This encodes CASFSGGGGYTF.

CDR3 bases: TGTGCCACCAGTGATTTCAGGGGTAGCAATCAGCCCCAGCATTTT. Residues: CATSDFRGSNQPQHF. The chain uses TRBV24-1 and TRBJ1-5; maybe TRBD1 (6 bases). Trimming stripped 1 base from V and 0 bases from J, with 6 bases between. CDR3 length equals 15 residues. The germline CDR1 and CDR2 sequences are KGHDR and SFDVKD.

The chain joins TRBV19 to TRBJ1-1; D not resolved. Germline values: CDR1 LNHDA, CDR2 SQIVND (reference sequence). Trimming stripped 0 bases from V and 9 bases from J, with 8 bases between. The length of the CDR3 is 12 residues. CDR3 region: CASSIDNGKAFF. Written as DNA, the CDR3 is TGTGCCAGTAGTATAGATAACGGGAAAGCTTTCTTT.

This clone was observed a single time. The gene calls are TRBV12-3 or TRBV12-4 and TRBJ2-1; D is perhaps TRBD2 (7 bases). CDR3 length: 13 amino acids. Trimming left V 4 bases short and J 9 bases short, with 13 bases between. The CDR3 protein is CASSSRGGSEQFF. The CDR3 nucleotides read TGTGCCAGCAGTTCGAGGGGGGGCAGTGAGCAGTTCTTC.

This chain uses TRBV9 with TRBJ1-1; TRBD1 is a possible D gene (5 bases). Trimming pared 3 bases from V and 5 bases from J, leaving 14 bases between. The CDR3 is 14 residues long. Germline-derived CDR1 and CDR2 are SGDLS and YYNGEE. The CDR3 region is CASSEVGGWTEAFF. Written as DNA, the CDR3 is TGTGCCAGCAGCGAGGTGGGGGGTTGGACTGAAGCTTTCTTT. Looking up the rest from reference TRBV9 and TRBJ1-1 gives the full variable domain: DSGVTQTPKHLITATGQRVTLRCSPRSGDLSVYWYQQSLDQGLQFLIQYYNGEERAKGNILERFSAQQFPDLHSELNLSSLELGDSALYFCASSEVGGWTEAFFGQGTRLTVV.

This clone was counted once. The CDR3 protein is CASSLTGGATGELFF. CDR3 nucleotide sequence: TGTGCCAGCAGCTTGACAGGGGGGGCCACCGGGGAGCTGTTTTTT. The V and J genes are TRBV5-4 and TRBJ2-2; a possible D gene is TRBD1 (8 bases). The CDR3 runs 15 residues. V dropped 1 base and J dropped 4 bases, with 11 bases sitting between them. Germline V gene lookup returns CDR1 SGHNT and CDR2 YYREEE (reference sequence).

The chain has TRBV2 and TRBJ2-1; 10 positions agree with TRBD2. Losses at the gene ends were 1 base for V and 12 bases for J; bases not matched to a gene: 6. CDR3 length: 14 residues. Germline V gene sequence: CDR1 SNHLY, CDR2 FYNNEI. The CDR3, as DNA: TGTGCCAGCAGTGAAGGGGTAGCGGGGGGAGTGCAGTTCTTC. Residues: CASSEGVAGGVQFF.

J is TRBJ2-7 and V is TRBV9; possible D gene TRBD1, 6 bases. This CDR3 is built from 13 residues. Germline V CDR1 and CDR2: SGDLS, YYNGEE. Trimming shortened V by 4 bases and J by 3 bases, and 11 bases separated the two germline ends. CDR3 nucleotides: TGTGCCAGCAGCTTATCGGACAGCTACGAGCAGTACTTC. As protein: CASSLSDSYEQYF.

This chain uses TRBV30 with TRBJ1-2; TRBD1 matches at 7 bases. This CDR3 spans 12 amino acids. Germline V gene sequence: CDR1 GTSNPN, CDR2 SVGIG (reference sequence). Trimming cost V 3 bases and J 5 bases; bases outside gene matches: 3. The CDR3, as DNA: TGTGCCTGGAGCCCGGGACAGTATGGCTACACCTTC. Its protein is CAWSPGQYGYTF.

This rearrangement joins TRBV6-5 to TRBJ2-5, with TRBD1 matching 9 bases. The V gene end was trimmed by 6 bases and the J gene end by 4 bases; junction bases not matched to a gene: 3. CDR3 length equals 13 residues. Germline V gene lookup returns CDR1 MNHEY and CDR2 SVGAGI. CDR3 amino acids: CASRQTGGETQYF. CDR3 bases: TGTGCCAGCAGACAGACAGGGGGAGAGACCCAGTACTTC.

V usage is TRBV6-6 and J usage is TRBJ1-1; TRBD1 agrees at 7 bases. This CDR3 contains 13 residues. CDR1 is MNHNY, CDR2 SVGAGI, per germline (reference sequence). The V and J ends lost 5 bases and 3 bases, in that order; junction bases with no gene match: 3. The CDR3 DNA reads as TGTGCCAGCAGTCAAACAGGGGACACTGAAGCTTTCTTT. Its translation: CASSQTGDTEAFF.

The chain joins TRBV15 to TRBJ2-5; D is perhaps TRBD2 (8 bases). The V end was cut by 5 bases, the J end by 1 base, with 17 bases between. In germline, CDR1 is LNHNV, CDR2 YYDKDF (reference sequence). The CDR3 runs 16 residues. The CDR3 sequence: CATSRGGDSFQETQYF. The CDR3 region has the DNA TGTGCCACCAGCCGGGGGGGGGACAGTTTCCAAGAGACCCAGTACTTC.

The V and J genes are TRBV29-1 and TRBJ1-2; D gene ambiguous. V was clipped by 5 bases and J by 2 bases, with 12 bases between them. This CDR3 is built from 13 residues. Germline loops: CDR1 SQVTM, CDR2 ANQGSEA. The CDR3 coding sequence is TGCAGCGTTCTCCGTGACAAGAACTATGGCTACACCTTC. Residues: CSVLRDKNYGYTF.

This chain joins TRBV6-1 and TRBJ1-3; maybe TRBD1 (6 bases). Germline V CDR1 and CDR2: MNHNS, SASEGT. Trimming removed 2 bases at V and 7 bases at J, with 12 bases between. The CDR3 runs 14 residues. CDR3 in amino acids: CASSESGRGNTIYF. The CDR3 DNA follows: TGTGCCAGCAGTGAAAGTGGAAGGGGGAACACCATATATTTT.

This clone was detected once. V gene TRBV24-1 combines with J gene TRBJ2-3; D is uncertain. This CDR3 is 12 amino acids long. The germline V gene has CDR1 KGHDR and CDR2 SFDVKD. V lost 3 bases and J lost 6, with 6 bases in between. CDR3 sequence: CATSDNADTQYF. Here the CDR3 DNA reads TGTGCCACCAGTGATAATGCGGATACGCAGTATTTT.

The genes are TRBV3-1 (or the pseudogene TRBV3-2) and TRBJ2-1; D is possibly TRBD2 (6 bases). CDR3 length: 14 amino acids. Germline V CDR1 and CDR2: LGHDT, YNNKEL (reference sequence). Trimming left V 0 bases short and J 9 bases short, with 12 bases between. The CDR3 DNA is TGTGCCAGCAGCCAAGAAGGAAGGAGGGTTGAGCAGTTCTTC. It specifies CASSQEGRRVEQFF.

V and J are TRBV29-1 and TRBJ2-7, with no clear D. This CDR3 region has 12 residues. Germline V gene data show CDR1 as SQVTM and CDR2 as ANQGSEA. The V end was cut by 4 bases, the J end by 4 bases, with 11 bases between. The CDR3 reads CSVVLNNYEQYF. In DNA, the CDR3 is TGCAGCGTTGTACTTAATAATTACGAGCAGTACTTC.

The gene calls are TRBV9 and TRBJ2-3, with 10 nucleotides matching TRBD1. Per the germline V gene, CDR1 is SGDLS and CDR2 is YYNGEE. This CDR3 is built from 14 residues. Trimming removed 4 bases from V and 7 bases from J; junction bases left unmatched: 6. The CDR3 sequence is CASSPGQGSYTQYF. The DNA for the CDR3 is TGTGCCAGCAGCCCGGGACAGGGGAGTTATACGCAGTATTTT.

The chain uses TRBV11-3 and TRBJ2-1, with 11 bases identical to TRBD1. The CDR3 runs 15 residues. V lost 4 bases, J lost 7 bases, and 6 bases stayed unmatched. Germline V CDR1 and CDR2: SGHNT, YENEEA. Here the CDR3 reads CASSYEGTGGNEQFF. The CDR3 DNA is TGTGCCAGCAGCTACGAGGGGACAGGGGGAAATGAGCAGTTCTTC.

The rearrangement links TRBV18 to TRBJ2-7; 12 positions match TRBD1. The CDR3 contains 15 residues. From germline, CDR1 is KGHSH and CDR2 LQKENI. Trimming removed 4 bases from V and 10 bases from J; junction bases left unmatched: 11. In DNA, the CDR3 is TGTGCCAGCTCACTCCTAGGGACAGGGGGCGCAGGTCAGTACTTC. Amino acid sequence: CASSLLGTGGAGQYF.

This clone is a singleton in its sample. The V and J genes are TRBV9 and TRBJ1-4, with 9 bases aligning to TRBD1. The CDR3 sequence is 15 residues long. J lost 5 bases, V lost 4 bases, and 6 bases had no gene match. Germline lookup yields CDR1 SGDLS and CDR2 YYNGEE. The CDR3 sequence is CASSPTGTGNEKLFF. CDR3 nucleotide sequence: TGTGCCAGCAGCCCCACCGGGACAGGGAATGAAAAACTGTTTTTT.

This chain uses TRBV5-1 with TRBJ2-1; 11 bases are shared with TRBD2. Trimming took 4 bases from V and 7 from J; bases not matched to a gene: 7. The CDR3 contains 15 residues. The V gene's germline CDR1 is SGHRS and CDR2 YFSETQ. This chain's CDR3 is CASSLGLAGRNEQFF. Written as DNA, the CDR3 is TGCGCCAGCAGCCTCGGACTAGCGGGTAGGAATGAGCAGTTCTTC.

The genes are TRBV7-9 and TRBJ2-1; 10 positions agree with TRBD2. Germline assignment: CDR1 SEHNR and CDR2 FQNEAQ (reference sequence). This CDR3 comprises 14 residues. J was trimmed by 8 bases and V by 7 bases; bases with no gene match: 8. CDR3 region: CASKELAGRDEQFF. The CDR3 DNA reads as TGTGCCAGCAAGGAACTAGCGGGGAGGGATGAGCAGTTCTTC.

The V gene is TRBV6-2 or TRBV6-3, the J gene TRBJ2-1; D possibly corresponds to TRBD2 (5 bases). Germline V gene lookup returns CDR1 MNHEY and CDR2 SVGEGT. V was pared by 2 bases and J by 9 bases, with 14 bases between. There are 14 residues in the CDR3. CDR3 bases: TGTGCCAGCAGTTACCCACAGCCTACTAGTGAGCAGTTCTTC. Translated, it gives CASSYPQPTSEQFF.